The 27 T cell receptor beta chains given below trace back to one sample, sequenced in a study of blood T cells in healthy people across ages (dated by TCRdb to about 2015). Libraries were prepared through 5' RACE. Sequencing was performed on an Illumina HiSeq 2500. A second PCR of roughly 7 to 12 cycles was performed with a sample-barcoded 5' primer and a J-beta primer mix. TCRdb took the public reads, trimmed them with fastp at Q25, ran MiXCR for clone calling and kept in-frame beta chains. Rows are unified per CDR3 protein, each entry keeping the most common DNA and genes. For this sample there are roughly 1.5 million distinct CDR3 sequences; about 42% appear just once. The top ten constitute around 4% of the sample. Sequencing was done on a sample of blood. Source of these receptors: a woman under 30 in good health.

In its sample, this clonotype was seen many times. The J gene is TRBJ2-1, the V gene TRBV28; the match to TRBD2 covers 9 bases. The CDR3 contains 16 residues. The ends lost 5 bases at V and 7 bases at J; junction bases unmatched: 12. The germline gives CDR1 MDHEN, CDR2 SYDVKM. Here the CDR3 reads CASSELAGDRRNEQFF. The CDR3 region has the DNA TGTGCCAGCAGTGAGTTAGCGGGAGACCGTCGGAATGAGCAGTTCTTC.

The CDR3 DNA sequence: TGTGCCACCAGCAGCCCGGGGAATCATGAGCAGTTCTTC. Translated: CATSSPGNHEQFF. The chain joins TRBV15 to TRBJ2-1; D is possibly TRBD2 (5 bases). CDR3 length: 13 amino acids. Germline assignment: CDR1 LNHNV and CDR2 YYDKDF (reference sequence). V was shortened by 3 bases and J by 8 bases, with 11 bases between the two germline ends.

The V and J genes are TRBV24-1 and TRBJ2-3; 9 bases are a match to TRBD1. The CDR3 sequence is 16 residues long. V lost 4 bases and J lost 3; bases outside the gene matches: 7. The germline V gene encodes CDR1 KGHDR and CDR2 SFDVKD. The CDR3 loop is CATSDPGQGGTDTQYF. CDR3 nucleotide sequence: TGTGCCACCAGTGACCCGGGACAGGGCGGTACAGATACGCAGTATTTT.

The chain joins TRBV20-1 to TRBJ1-2, with a weak D call TRBD1 (6 bases). CDR3 length: 17 amino acids. V gave up 3 bases and J gave up 6 bases, with 26 bases separating them. Germline CDR1 is DFQATT and CDR2 is SNEGSKA (reference sequence). The chain's CDR3 is CSASPRGLRGSHNGYTF. DNA of the CDR3: TGCAGTGCTAGTCCCAGGGGCCTCAGGGGCTCTCACAATGGCTACACCTTC.

CDR3 coding DNA: TGTGCCAGCAGTTTCGGCAGGGGAGCCACTGAAGCTTTCTTT. Translating gives CASSFGRGATEAFF. The V call is TRBV27, the J call TRBJ1-1, with TRBD1 as a possible D gene (6 bases). The ends were cut back, 3 bases at V and 4 bases at J, with 12 bases in the middle. The germline CDR1 and CDR2 sequences are MNHEY and SMNVEV (reference sequence). The CDR3 extends over 14 amino acids.

This chain links TRBV9 with TRBJ1-1; TRBD1 is a possible D gene (5 bases). The CDR3 runs 16 residues. Germline V lookup: CDR1 SGDLS, CDR2 YYNGEE. V lost 3 bases, J lost 0 bases, and 15 bases lay in between. CDR3 sequence: CASSATGLGMNTEAFF. As DNA, the CDR3 is TGTGCCAGCAGCGCTACGGGACTGGGAATGAACACTGAAGCTTTCTTT.

This chain joins TRBV4-1 and TRBJ2-1; possible D gene TRBD1, 6 bases. Trimming pared 0 bases from V and 5 bases from J, leaving 8 bases between. This CDR3 spans 14 amino acids. Germline lookup yields CDR1 MGHRA and CDR2 YSYEKL. The CDR3, as DNA: TGCGCCAGCAGCCAAGAGGACAGCCACAATGAGCAGTTCTTC. Translated: CASSQEDSHNEQFF.

This chain uses TRBV20-1 with TRBJ2-7; the D is unclear. Germline loops: CDR1 DFQATT, CDR2 SNEGSKA (reference sequence). The CDR3 covers 12 residues. Trimming took off 1 base at V and 5 bases at J, with 9 bases between the two ends. The CDR3 sequence: CSARGIRDEQYF. In DNA, the CDR3 is TGCAGTGCTAGAGGCATCCGGGACGAGCAGTACTTC.

The J gene is TRBJ2-5, the V gene TRBV7-2, with 7 bases that match TRBD1. Trimming removed 7 bases from V and 2 bases from J; junction bases left unmatched: 7. The CDR3 covers 14 residues. Per germline, CDR1 SGHTA and CDR2 FQGNSA. The CDR3 reads CASTLDRAQETQYF. DNA for the CDR3: TGTGCCAGCACCCTTGACAGGGCGCAAGAGACCCAGTACTTC.

The chain employs TRBV29-1 and TRBJ2-7; D ambiguous. Germline V gene lookup returns CDR1 SQVTM and CDR2 ANQGSEA. There are 13 residues in the CDR3. V was clipped by 0 bases and J by 0 bases, with 6 bases between them. The CDR3 bases are TGCAGCGTTGAAGACGAGAGCTCCTACGAGCAGTACTTC. Protein sequence: CSVEDESSYEQYF.

The CDR3 coding sequence is TGTGCCAGCAGCCGCGAGGAAGAAAGGGAGACCCAGTACTTC. Its protein product is CASSREEERETQYF. The chain carries TRBV7-9 and TRBJ2-5; D call uncertain. Germline assignment: CDR1 SEHNR and CDR2 FQNEAQ (reference sequence). Trimming took off 5 bases at V and 5 bases at J, with 15 bases between the two ends. The CDR3 has 14 residues.

This clonotype was counted a few times. The chain couples TRBV10-3 to TRBJ2-7; unclear D gene. Germline-derived CDR1 and CDR2 are ENHRY and SYGVKD. Trimming stripped 2 bases from V and 7 bases from J, with 6 bases between. The CDR3 has 11 amino acids. The CDR3 spells CAISEAEEQYF. The CDR3 coding sequence is TGTGCCATCAGTGAGGCGGAGGAGCAGTACTTC.

The J gene is TRBJ2-1, the V gene TRBV12-3 or TRBV12-4, with D perhaps matching TRBD2 (7 bases). The germline V and J ends were trimmed by 3 bases and 10 bases, with 19 bases remaining between them. The CDR3 totals 15 residues. CDR3 in amino acids: CASSFGGGPLAEQFF. The DNA of the CDR3 is TGTGCCAGCAGTTTTGGCGGGGGCCCTCTCGCGGAGCAGTTCTTC.

This clonotype was found once. The chain employs TRBV28 and TRBJ2-7; D is ambiguous. Germline V CDR1 and CDR2: MDHEN, SYDVKM. V gave up 3 bases and J gave up 3 bases, with 6 bases separating them. The CDR3 runs 12 residues. CDR3 residues: CASSLNNYEQYF. CDR3 DNA: TGTGCCAGCAGTTTGAACAACTACGAGCAGTACTTC.

V and J are TRBV6-6 and TRBJ1-1; 9 positions agree with TRBD1. V trimming: 4 bases; J trimming: 6 bases; junction bases outside the gene matches: 6. The germline V gene encodes CDR1 MNHNY and CDR2 SVGAGI (reference sequence). The CDR3 sequence is 14 residues long. The CDR3 protein is CASSSRTGVPEAFF. CDR3 nucleotides: TGTGCCAGCAGTTCAAGGACAGGGGTCCCTGAAGCTTTCTTT.

This clonotype was found a few times. This chain joins TRBV29-1 and TRBJ2-7, with a tentative D call TRBD2 (6 bases). The CDR3 has 14 residues. Germline V gene data show CDR1 as SQVTM and CDR2 as ANQGSEA. Deletions cut 6 bases from V and 3 bases from J, with 18 bases between. Here the CDR3 DNA reads TGCAGCGTCCGAGCGGGTCTGACTAACTACGAGCAGTACTTC. Translation: CSVRAGLTNYEQYF.

The sample holds many counts of this clonotype. The V call is TRBV7-2, the J call TRBJ1-2; TRBD1 matches 7 bases. Germline CDR1 and CDR2: SGHTA and FQGNSA. V lost 2 bases to trimming and J lost 4 bases; unmatched junction nucleotides: 7. The CDR3 extends over 15 amino acids. CDR3 sequence (DNA): TGTGCCAGCAGCTTACGACAGGGTGTAGGCTATGGCTACACCTTC. Amino acid sequence: CASSLRQGVGYGYTF.

This clonotype was observed a few times. The chain has TRBV7-2 and TRBJ2-5, with a tentative D call TRBD1 (5 bases). Germline CDR1 reads SGHTA; CDR2 reads FQGNSA. The CDR3 is made up of 15 amino acids. V shed 0 bases and J shed 2 bases, with 10 bases lying between them. The CDR3 reads CASSLAWTRQETQYF. DNA for the CDR3: TGTGCCAGCAGCTTAGCGTGGACACGACAAGAGACCCAGTACTTC.

This clonotype was found a few times. V gene TRBV29-1 combines with J gene TRBJ2-5; D is possibly TRBD2 (6 bases). Judging by the DNA end, TRBJ2-7 fits better; the J call may be wrong. Germline V gene sequence: CDR1 SQVTM, CDR2 ANQGSEA. The CDR3 loop spans 14 amino acids. The CDR3 bases are TGCAGCGTTTGGGGGTTTCGTGGGACTGACGAGCAGTACTTC. It translates to CSVWGFRGTDEQYF.

The chain joins TRBV7-2 to TRBJ1-2; 9 bases line up with TRBD1. V trimming: 6 bases; J trimming: 3 bases; junction bases outside the gene matches: 8. There are 15 residues in the CDR3. The germline CDR1 and CDR2 sequences are SGHTA and FQGNSA. DNA of the CDR3: TGTGCCAGCAGAACTACAGGGGGCGCGGACTATGGCTACACCTTC. Its protein product is CASRTTGGADYGYTF. Drawing the rest from reference TRBV7-2 and TRBJ1-2, the complete variable domain is GAGVSQSPSNKVTEKGKDVELRCDPISGHTALYWYRQSLGQGLEFLIYFQGNSAPDKSGLPSDRFSAERTGGSVSTLTIQRTQQEDSAVYLCASRTTGGADYGYTFGSGTRLTVV.

This clonotype was detected only a few times. CDR3 sequence: CASSYTPYNEQFF. Written as DNA, the CDR3 is TGTGCCAGCAGTTACACACCCTACAATGAGCAGTTCTTC. The chain is built from TRBV6-5 and TRBJ2-1; D gene uncertain. Trimming took 2 bases from V and 2 from J, leaving 4 bases between them. In germline, CDR1 is MNHEY, CDR2 SVGAGI. CDR3 length: 13 amino acids.

This clonotype has only a few counts. V usage is TRBV20-1 and J usage is TRBJ2-7; D may be TRBD2 (6 bases). The CDR3 loop spans 14 amino acids. V lost 2 bases and J 3 bases, leaving 14 bases between the germline ends. Germline V CDR1 and CDR2: DFQATT, SNEGSKA (reference sequence). In nucleotides, the CDR3 is TGCAGTGCTAGAATGACGTCGGGGGACTACGAGCAGTACTTC. Translated, it gives CSARMTSGDYEQYF.

The CDR3 reads CASSFQTGLLPYEQYF. In DNA form, the CDR3 reads TGTGCCAGCAGCTTCCAGACGGGACTACTCCCCTACGAGCAGTACTTC. The rearrangement joins TRBV9 to TRBJ2-7; 7 nucleotides agree with TRBD2. Germline CDR1 is SGDLS and CDR2 is YYNGEE. V gave up 4 bases and J gave up 2 bases; unmatched junction bases: 12. The CDR3 spans 16 residues.

This clonotype has a single count. The V call is TRBV15, the J call TRBJ1-2; D is possibly TRBD1 (6 bases). This CDR3 has 14 residues. Between the trimmed V and J ends, which lost 3 bases and 3 bases, there was a span of 11 bases. CDR1 LNHNV and CDR2 YYDKDF come from the germline V gene (reference sequence). CDR3 region: CATSRAQGHYGYTF. DNA of the CDR3: TGTGCCACCAGCAGGGCACAGGGCCACTATGGCTACACCTTC.

This clonotype was counted between two and nine times. The rearrangement uses TRBV4-3 and TRBJ2-1; a weak D match, TRBD2 (7 bases). The CDR3 consists of 14 residues. From germline, CDR1 is LGHNA and CDR2 YSLEER. The V and J ends lost 7 bases and 6 bases respectively, with 16 bases between them. This CDR3 reads CASTSGGPFNEQFF. The CDR3 DNA is TGCGCCAGCACATCCGGGGGGCCGTTCAATGAGCAGTTCTTC.

This clonotype was counted ten times or more. This chain links TRBV12-3 or TRBV12-4 with TRBJ2-7; D is possibly TRBD1 (5 bases). V lost 2 bases and J 4 bases, leaving 6 bases between the germline ends. The CDR3 sequence is 12 residues long. The CDR3 loop reads CASSLRGYEQYF. DNA of the CDR3: TGTGCCAGCAGTTTAAGGGGTTACGAGCAGTACTTC.

This clonotype came up a few times. The chain recombines TRBV28 with TRBJ2-7; TRBD2 might be the D (6 bases). The V end lost 9 bases, the J end lost 4 bases, and 22 bases lay between the germline ends. The CDR3 totals 15 residues. CDR1 MDHEN and CDR2 SYDVKM come from the germline V gene. DNA of the CDR3: TGTGCCAGTAGCCCGGGAGTAACAAAAATATACGAGCAGTACTTC. This encodes CASSPGVTKIYEQYF.